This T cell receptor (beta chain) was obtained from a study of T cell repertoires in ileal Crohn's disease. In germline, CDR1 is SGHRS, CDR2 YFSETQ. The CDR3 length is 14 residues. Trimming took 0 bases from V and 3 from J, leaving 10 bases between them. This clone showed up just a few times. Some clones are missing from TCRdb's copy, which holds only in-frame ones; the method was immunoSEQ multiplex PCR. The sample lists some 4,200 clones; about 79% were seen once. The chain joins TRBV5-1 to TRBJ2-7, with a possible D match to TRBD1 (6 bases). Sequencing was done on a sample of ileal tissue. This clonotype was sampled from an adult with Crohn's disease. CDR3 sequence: CASSLVQGNYEQYF. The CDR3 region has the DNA TGCGCCAGCAGCTTGGTACAGGGAAACTACGAGCAGTACTTC.